This T cell receptor (beta chain) came from a study of blood T cells in healthy people across ages. Sample-barcoded 5' priming and a J-beta primer mix drove a second PCR of roughly 6 to 12 cycles. TCRdb re-analysed the 5' RACE reads in MiXCR, keeping a single row per CDR3 protein. This sample yields about 620,000 distinct CDR3 sequences, of which 20% to 25% are seen a single time; roughly 3.4% belongs to the top ten. Germline V lookup: CDR1 DFQATT, CDR2 SNEGSKA (reference sequence). This CDR3 has 16 amino acids. Trimming stripped 0 bases from V and 1 base from J, with 12 bases between. The chain carries TRBV20-1 and TRBJ2-2, with D tentatively TRBD2 (6 bases). The clonotype originates from a man aged 65-85 years in good health. Sequencing was carried out using blood. CDR3 nucleotide sequence: TGCAGTGCTAGAGATAATCGGGGAGGGAACACCGGGGAGCTGTTTTTT. Translating it yields CSARDNRGGNTGELFF.